This T cell receptor beta chain comes out of a study of tumor-infiltrating lymphocytes in primary liver carcinoma. The germline V gene encodes CDR1 MNHNY and CDR2 SVGAGI (reference sequence). The CDR3 spans 15 residues. Synthesis of TCR beta cDNA was carried out from approximately 470 ng total RNA with a constant-region primer. Researchers made the TCR beta libraries by running three nested multiplex PCR rounds with slightly modified ARM-PCR. For 10 cycles apiece, the opening two PCR rounds ran with TRBV1-TRBV30 forward primers and a C-beta reverse primer. Using its own MiXCR run on the multiplex PCR reads, TCRdb lists one record per CDR3 protein. Here the sample spans approximately 100,000 distinct CDR3 sequences, around 66% being singletons. Each 20-30 mg portion of unsorted bulk tissue served as the source for co-extraction of RNA and DNA. Remarks on this clonotype: At one end the junction does not follow the germline gene, possibly because of a read error.

This clonotype was sampled from a woman aged 60 to 75 with primary liver carcinoma and hepatitis B virus infection. The sequenced sample consisted of liver tumor tissue from sampling region 2. Subset of the sample: tumor region T2, inferior pole. The chain couples TRBV6-6 to TRBJ2-3; D may be TRBD1 (5 bases). The CDR3 nucleotides read TGTGCCAGCAGTGTACAGGATACCCGCACAGATACACAGTATTTT. Translated: CASSVQDTRTDTQYF.